The subject of this entry is one T cell receptor beta chain. Antigen specificity is unknown. The assay was immunoSEQ multiplex PCR, and TCRdb's table has in-frame clones only and misses some. The repertoire holds about 2 million clones, with roughly 94% as singletons. Partitioning of CD4+ cells yielded a CD45RA+ naive subset and a CD45RA-negative memory subset. This specimen belongs to a study of shared clonotypes between healthy human individuals. Study context: The composition of the donors was a couple of women and a few men aged 18 to 49.

General observations from the study: Researchers found naive subsets generally carried larger estimated richness than memory subsets.

Germline V lookup: CDR1 SNHLY, CDR2 FYNNEI. CDR3 length equals 12 residues. V was clipped by 2 bases and J by 8 bases, with 10 bases between them. The sequence came from a man aged 18 to 30 in good health. Specimen: naive CD4+ T cells sorted from blood. Subset indicated: CD45RA+ positively selected. The chain joins TRBV2 to TRBJ2-7; D is unresolved. In DNA form, the CDR3 reads TGTGCCAGCAGTGAATCGCAGACCCAGCAGTACTTC. Its translation: CASSESQTQQYF.